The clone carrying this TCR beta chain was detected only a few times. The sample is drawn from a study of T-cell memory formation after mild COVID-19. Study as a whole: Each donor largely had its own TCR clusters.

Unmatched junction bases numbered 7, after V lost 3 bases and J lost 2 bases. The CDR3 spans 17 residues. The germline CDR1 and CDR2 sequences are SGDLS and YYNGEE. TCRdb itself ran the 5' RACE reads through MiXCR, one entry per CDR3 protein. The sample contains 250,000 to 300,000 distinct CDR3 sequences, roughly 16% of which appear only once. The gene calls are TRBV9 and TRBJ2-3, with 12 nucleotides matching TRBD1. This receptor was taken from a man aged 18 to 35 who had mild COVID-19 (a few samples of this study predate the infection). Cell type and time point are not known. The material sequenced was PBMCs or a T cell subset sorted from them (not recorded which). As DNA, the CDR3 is TGTGCCAGCAGCGCTGGGACAGGGGGCCTGAACACAGATACGCAGTATTTT. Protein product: CASSAGTGGLNTDTQYF.